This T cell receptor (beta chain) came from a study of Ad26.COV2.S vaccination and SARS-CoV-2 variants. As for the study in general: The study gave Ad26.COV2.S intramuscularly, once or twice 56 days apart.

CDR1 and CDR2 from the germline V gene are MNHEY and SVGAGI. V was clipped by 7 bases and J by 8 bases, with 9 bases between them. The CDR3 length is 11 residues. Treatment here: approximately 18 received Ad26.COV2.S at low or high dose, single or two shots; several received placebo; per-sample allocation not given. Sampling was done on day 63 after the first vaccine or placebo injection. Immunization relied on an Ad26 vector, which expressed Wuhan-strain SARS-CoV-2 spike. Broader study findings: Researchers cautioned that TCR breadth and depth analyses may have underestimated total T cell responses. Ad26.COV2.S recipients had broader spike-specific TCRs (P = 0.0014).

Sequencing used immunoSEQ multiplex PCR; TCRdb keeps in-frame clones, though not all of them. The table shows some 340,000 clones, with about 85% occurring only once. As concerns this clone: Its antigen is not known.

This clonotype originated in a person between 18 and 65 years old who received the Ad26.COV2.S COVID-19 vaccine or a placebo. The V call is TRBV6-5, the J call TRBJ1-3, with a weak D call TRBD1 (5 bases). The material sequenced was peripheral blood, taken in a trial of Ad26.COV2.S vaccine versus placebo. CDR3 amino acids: CASTRGDTIYF. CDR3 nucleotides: TGTGCCAGCACCCGGGGGGACACCATATATTTT.